The 29 T cell receptor beta chains below come from one sample, sequenced in a study of blood T cells in healthy people across ages. Then a second PCR, running roughly 6 to 12 cycles, was carried out with a sample-barcoded 5' primer and a J-beta primer mix. From the 5' RACE reads, TCRdb called clonotypes with MiXCR, one entry per CDR3 protein. The sample consists of 550,000 to 600,000 distinct CDR3 sequences, 25% to 30% of them appearing once. Sequencing was done on a sample of blood. Receptor source: a woman between 65 and 79 years old in good health.

This clonotype has more than one count but fewer than ten. The gene calls are TRBV9 and TRBJ2-7, with 7 bases fitting TRBD1. Germline CDR1 reads SGDLS; CDR2 reads YYNGEE. The V gene end was trimmed by 3 bases and the J gene end by 1 base; junction bases not matched to a gene: 7. CDR3 length: 15 residues. CDR3 DNA: TGTGCCAGCAGCGCGTCCGGGACAGTGTCCTACGAGCAGTACTTC. Translation gives CASSASGTVSYEQYF.

V usage is TRBV6-5 and J usage is TRBJ1-1; 12 positions match TRBD1. The V gene's germline CDR1 is MNHEY and CDR2 SVGAGI. There are 15 residues in the CDR3. The V and J ends lost 6 bases and 6 bases, in that order; junction bases with no gene match: 8. In DNA, the CDR3 is TGTGCCAGCAGCCGCTCCGGGACAGGGGGCTCTGAAGCTTTCTTT. Translated, it gives CASSRSGTGGSEAFF.

The chain joins TRBV4-3 to TRBJ1-4, with D possibly TRBD1 on 6 matching bases. The CDR3 extends over 15 amino acids. CDR1 and CDR2 from the germline V gene are LGHNA and YSLEER. V was clipped by 1 base and J by 8 bases, with 14 bases between them. DNA for the CDR3: TGCGCCAGCAGCCAAGTCAAACCAGGGGCCGAAAAACTGTTTTTT. Its protein product is CASSQVKPGAEKLFF.

This clonotype showed up just a few times. The V call is TRBV27, the J call TRBJ2-7; weak D call: TRBD2 (7 bases). Germline V gene sequence: CDR1 MNHEY, CDR2 SMNVEV (reference sequence). The CDR3 consists of 16 residues. V was cut by 0 bases and J by 2 bases, with 14 bases left in between. The CDR3 DNA follows: TGTGCCAGCAGTTTATCTGTGGGGGGGGCCCCCTACGAGCAGTACTTC. Translating it yields CASSLSVGGAPYEQYF.

The chain joins TRBV29-1 to TRBJ2-1; D gene unclear. Germline CDR1 SQVTM, CDR2 ANQGSEA. The CDR3 spans 11 residues. Deletions cut 7 bases from V and 6 bases from J, with 10 bases between. CDR3 sequence (DNA): TGCAGCGCAATGCCTGCCAATGAGCAGTTCTTC. This codes for CSAMPANEQFF.

The genes are TRBV10-3 and TRBJ2-5; no reliable D call. V was clipped by 4 bases and J by 5 bases, with 8 bases between them. CDR1 and CDR2 from the germline V gene are ENHRY and SYGVKD. The CDR3 has 12 amino acids. The CDR3 nucleotides are TGTGCCATCAGTGCTACCCTGGAGACCCAGTACTTC. Its translation is CAISATLETQYF.

This clonotype was counted at least ten times. This chain connects TRBV27 to TRBJ2-1; 7 nucleotides match TRBD1. Germline V gene data show CDR1 as MNHEY and CDR2 as SMNVEV (reference sequence). V was pared by 3 bases and J by 15 bases, with 20 bases of the junction left unmatched. The CDR3 extends over 16 amino acids. CDR3 bases: TGTGCCAGCAGTTTCCTTTTAAAAGGGACAGCGACGATGGTGTTCTTC. Translation gives CASSFLLKGTATMVFF.

The chain recombines TRBV7-3 with TRBJ2-1; D gene ambiguous. The CDR3 loop spans 15 amino acids. V lost 5 bases to trimming and J lost 9 bases, with 20 bases between them. CDR1 SGHTA and CDR2 FQGTGA come from the germline V gene. The CDR3 here is CASSPTHSGNSEQFF. CDR3 bases: TGTGCCAGCAGCCCCACCCATAGTGGGAACAGTGAGCAGTTCTTC.

The sample holds a few counts of this clonotype. The junction differs from germline at one of its ends, possibly a read error. The rearrangement links TRBV29-1 to TRBJ1-4; D remains ambiguous. Germline values: CDR1 SQVTM, CDR2 ANQGSEA. CDR3 size: 11 residues. CDR3 region: CSVLINEKLFF. In DNA, the CDR3 is TGCAGCGTTCTAATTAATGAGAAACTGTTTTTT.

The J gene is TRBJ1-1, the V gene TRBV5-1; 7 bases match TRBD1. Germline V gene sequence: CDR1 SGHRS, CDR2 YFSETQ. The V segment lost 3 bases and the J segment 4 bases; nucleotides outside the gene matches: 9. This CDR3 has 15 residues. The CDR3 loop is CASSSYTGVATEAFF. The DNA for the CDR3 is TGCGCCAGCAGCTCCTACACAGGGGTTGCCACTGAAGCTTTCTTT.

There are many counts of this clonotype. This rearrangement joins TRBV7-3 to TRBJ2-3; the D gene is possibly TRBD2 (6 bases). Germline values: CDR1 SGHTA, CDR2 FQGTGA. CDR3 size: 14 residues. V lost 5 bases to trimming and J lost 0 bases, with 9 bases between them. This CDR3 reads CASSEGLSTDTQYF. For the CDR3, the DNA is TGTGCCAGCAGCGAGGGACTTAGCACAGATACGCAGTATTTT.

The V and J genes are TRBV6-2 or TRBV6-3 and TRBJ1-6; 8 bases match TRBD1. Looked up from germline, CDR1 is MNHEY and CDR2 is SVGEGT. The CDR3 extends over 16 amino acids. V was pared by 2 bases and J by 9 bases, with 9 bases of the junction left unmatched. CDR3: CASSYMSGGVGSPLHF. The CDR3 bases are TGTGCCAGCAGTTACATGTCAGGGGGCGTTGGTTCACCCCTCCACTTT.

This clonotype was seen only a few times. CDR3 region: CASTGQVAYTEAFF. In DNA form, the CDR3 reads TGTGCCAGCACGGGACAGGTAGCTTACACTGAAGCTTTCTTT. The chain couples TRBV6-6 to TRBJ1-1; 8 bases fit TRBD1. Per the germline V gene, CDR1 is MNHNY and CDR2 is SVGAGI (reference sequence). The CDR3 length is 14 residues. V lost 7 bases, J lost 3 bases, and 7 bases stayed unmatched.

V is TRBV2 and J is TRBJ2-4; D not resolved. Between the trimmed V and J ends, which lost 2 bases and 3 bases, there was a span of 8 bases. The germline CDR1 and CDR2 sequences are SNHLY and FYNNEI. This CDR3 has 14 amino acids. Written as DNA, the CDR3 is TGTGCCAGCAGTGAAAGCGAGGACAAAAACATTCAGTACTTC. This translates into CASSESEDKNIQYF.

This chain links TRBV4-3 with TRBJ2-2; D not certain. The germline V and J ends were trimmed by 0 bases and 6 bases, with 11 bases remaining between them. This CDR3 is built from 15 residues. From germline, CDR1 is LGHNA and CDR2 YSLEER. This CDR3 reads CASSQDHLGAGELFF. DNA for the CDR3: TGCGCCAGCAGCCAAGATCACTTAGGAGCCGGGGAGCTGTTTTTT.

This clonotype was seen more than once but under ten times. The chain recombines TRBV2 with TRBJ2-2; D perhaps matches TRBD2 (6 bases). V dropped 4 bases and J dropped 7 bases, with 13 bases sitting between them. The CDR3 totals 14 residues. From germline, CDR1 is SNHLY and CDR2 FYNNEI. The CDR3, as DNA: TGTGCCAGCAGTGCGACTAGTAGGATCGGGGAGCTGTTTTTT. Amino acid sequence: CASSATSRIGELFF.

This clonotype was counted between two and nine times. This chain joins TRBV11-2 and TRBJ1-6, with D perhaps TRBD1 (5 bases). The ends were cut back, 5 bases at V and 13 bases at J, with 18 bases in the middle. CDR3 size: 14 residues. Germline V CDR1 and CDR2: SGHAT, FQNNGV. The CDR3 region has the DNA TGTGCCAGCAGCCTGACCGGGACCCTGCTTCCCCTCCACTTT. Amino acid sequence: CASSLTGTLLPLHF. The whole variable domain, remainder taken from reference TRBV11-2 and TRBJ1-6, is EAGVAQSPRYKIIEKRQSVAFWCNPISGHATLYWYQQILGQGPKLLIQFQNNGVVDDSQLPKDRFSAERLKGVDSTLKIQPAKLEDSAVYLCASSLTGTLLPLHFGNGTRLTVT.

The V call is TRBV5-1, the J call TRBJ2-5; 8 bases map to TRBD2. The CDR3 runs 14 residues. V trimming: 5 bases; J trimming: 5 bases; junction bases outside the gene matches: 8. Germline lookup yields CDR1 SGHRS and CDR2 YFSETQ. As DNA, the CDR3 is TGCGCCAGCAGGCGTGCGACTAGCGAGGAGACCCAGTACTTC. Translation gives CASRRATSEETQYF. Supplemented by reference TRBV5-1 and TRBJ2-5, the full variable domain reads KAGVTQTPRYLIKTRGQQVTLSCSPISGHRSVSWYQQTPGQGLQFLFEYFSETQRNKGNFPGRFSGRQFSNSRSEMNVSTLELGDSALYLCASRRATSEETQYFGPGTRLLVL.

V is TRBV20-1 and J is TRBJ2-3; 10 positions agree with TRBD2. CDR3 length: 15 residues. The germline gives CDR1 DFQATT, CDR2 SNEGSKA (reference sequence). V lost 1 base and J lost 0; bases outside the gene matches: 1. Here the CDR3 reads CSARVLAGSTDTQYF. Here the CDR3 DNA reads TGCAGTGCTAGAGTACTAGCGGGGAGCACAGATACGCAGTATTTT.

The genes are TRBV12-3 or TRBV12-4 and TRBJ2-1; no clear D gene. Between the trimmed V and J ends, which lost 6 bases and 6 bases, there was a span of 18 bases. CDR3 length: 15 amino acids. The CDR3 here is CASSPLSSPCNEQFF. The CDR3 coding sequence is TGTGCCAGCAGCCCACTTTCGAGTCCCTGCAATGAGCAGTTCTTC.

This clonotype came up a few times. The V and J genes are TRBV3-1 and TRBJ1-3; D gene uncertain. This CDR3 is 17 amino acids long. V lost 2 bases, J lost 0 bases, and 14 bases lay in between. Per the germline V gene, CDR1 is LGHDT and CDR2 is YNNKEL (reference sequence). Written as DNA, the CDR3 is TGTGCCAGCAGCCAAACTAGTGTCAGCCCCTCTGGAAACACCATATATTTT. This encodes CASSQTSVSPSGNTIYF. Together with reference TRBV3-1 and TRBJ1-3, the CDR3 gives the full variable domain: DTAVSQTPKYLVTQMGNDKSIKCEQNLGHDTMYWYKQDSKKFLKIMFSYNNKELIINETVPNRFSPKSPDKAHLNLHINSLELGDSAVYFCASSQTSVSPSGNTIYFGEGSWLTVV.

This clonotype was recorded a few times. V is TRBV7-9 and J is TRBJ1-4; D is possibly TRBD1 (5 bases). CDR3 size: 16 residues. V was cut by 4 bases and J by 2 bases, with 14 bases left in between. Germline assignment: CDR1 SEHNR and CDR2 FQNEAQ (reference sequence). Here the CDR3 DNA reads TGTGCCAGCAGCTCGTCCCAGGGTGCGACTAATGAAAAACTGTTTTTT. As protein: CASSSSQGATNEKLFF.

V gene TRBV28 combines with J gene TRBJ2-1; D unclear. Germline CDR1 MDHEN, CDR2 SYDVKM. This CDR3 comprises 16 residues. Trimming took off 10 bases at V and 2 bases at J, with 21 bases between the two ends. This chain's CDR3 is CATTNSGGWTYNEQFF. The CDR3 bases are TGTGCCACCACCAACTCCGGTGGGTGGACCTACAATGAGCAGTTCTTC.

V and J are TRBV7-3 and TRBJ2-6; D is possibly TRBD2 (5 bases). The CDR3 extends over 15 amino acids. V shed 7 bases and J shed 1 base, with 11 bases lying between them. CDR1 is SGHTA, CDR2 FQGTGA, per germline. CDR3: CASTEGPSGANVLTF. Written as DNA, the CDR3 is TGTGCCAGCACTGAGGGTCCTTCTGGGGCCAACGTCCTGACTTTC. Using reference TRBV7-3 and TRBJ2-6 for the parts outside the CDR3, the full variable domain is GAGVSQTPSNKVTEKGKYVELRCDPISGHTALYWYRQSLGQGPEFLIYFQGTGAADDSGLPNDRFFAVRPEGSVSTLKIQRTERGDSAVYLCASTEGPSGANVLTFGAGSRLTVL.

Points on this clonotype: The conserved phenylalanine or tryptophan is not found at the CDR3 terminus, so this likely reflects a read error. This rearrangement joins TRBV5-1 to TRBJ2-5, with TRBD2 matching over 15 bases. The last part of the DNA fits TRBJ2-1 better; the J call may be wrong. Per the germline V gene, CDR1 is SGHRS and CDR2 is YFSETQ. The CDR3 totals 17 residues. The CDR3 nucleotides are TGCGCCAGCAGCTTTGGACTAGCGGGGGGGGCCTACAATGAGCAGTTCCTC. Its translation is CASSFGLAGGAYNEQFL.

The J gene is TRBJ2-5, the V gene TRBV12-3 or TRBV12-4, with a possible D match to TRBD1 (6 bases). The DNA matches TRBJ2-1 better at its end, which makes the J call doubtful. The CDR3 is 14 amino acids. The CDR3 sequence: CASSLQGKRNEQFF. DNA of the CDR3: TGTGCCAGCAGTTTGCAGGGGAAGAGGAATGAGCAGTTCTTC.

The sample holds a few counts of this clonotype. V and J are TRBV4-2 and TRBJ2-7, with 10 bases fitting TRBD2. This CDR3 has 18 residues. CDR1 and CDR2 from the germline V gene are LGHNA and YNFKEQ. V dropped 1 base and J dropped 0; count of bases not matched to a gene: 9. The DNA of the CDR3 is TGTGCCAGCAGCCAAGCAGCTAGCGGGGGCGCCAGCTCCTACGAGCAGTACTTC. It codes for CASSQAASGGASSYEQYF.

Concerning this clonotype itself: Germline and junction disagree at one end, which may indicate a read error. The rearrangement links TRBV6-6 to TRBJ2-5; D gene ambiguous. The CDR3 consists of 12 residues. Germline-derived CDR1 and CDR2 are MNHNY and SVGAGI (reference sequence). The CDR3 sequence is CASSDSAETQYF. The CDR3 DNA reads TGTGCCAGCAGTGACTCGGCCGAGACCCAGTACTTC.

CDR3 amino acids: CAIRDSNNEQFF. The CDR3 DNA reads TGTGCCATCAGGGATAGCAACAATGAGCAGTTCTTC. The chain employs TRBV10-3 and TRBJ2-1; D is ambiguous. This CDR3 comprises 12 residues. Germline CDR1 reads ENHRY; CDR2 reads SYGVKD. The V end was cut by 6 bases, the J end by 5 bases, with 8 bases between.